The clone carrying this T cell receptor (beta chain) appeared a few times. Its antigen is undetermined. These data belong to a study of beta chain features in type 1 diabetes. Every isolated RNA sample was fully reverse transcribed, so sequencing captured expressed TCRB transcripts. Clones were read by immunoSEQ multiplex PCR, and TCRdb kept only the in-frame ones, dropping some. The sample holds around 600,000 clones, roughly an eighth seen once. General study points: Significant though moderate, a shortening of TCRB CDR3s appeared in all four CD4+ subsets of Type 1 diabetes patients.

The sample taken for sequencing was naive CD4+ T cells from blood. This clonotype originated in a man aged 30 to 45 with type 1 diabetes.

CDR3 nucleotide sequence: TGCGCCAGCAGCTTGGAGGCAGGGAGGCAGCCCCAGCATTTT. Protein: CASSLEAGRQPQHF. The rearrangement links TRBV5-1 to TRBJ1-5; TRBD1 is a possible D gene (5 bases). V was clipped by 0 bases and J by 7 bases, with 11 bases between them. Germline lookup yields CDR1 SGHRS and CDR2 YFSETQ. This CDR3 contains 14 residues. Based on the CDR3 plus reference TRBV5-1 and TRBJ1-5, the full variable domain is KAGVTQTPRYLIKTRGQQVTLSCSPISGHRSVSWYQQTPGQGLQFLFEYFSETQRNKGNFPGRFSGRQFSNSRSEMNVSTLELGDSALYLCASSLEAGRQPQHFGDGTRLSIL.